The 6 T cell receptor beta chains given below trace back to one sample, sequenced in a study of blood T cell repertoires in COVID-19. The protocol was immunoSEQ multiplex PCR, while the TCRdb copy is restricted to in-frame clones and leaves out a portion. Here the sample spans about 68,000 clones, 85% being singletons. The sample was peripheral blood. All receptors derive from a man in his fifties with acute or convalescent COVID-19.

This chain connects TRBV5-1 to TRBJ2-1, with no clear D. This CDR3 region has 16 residues. Trimming cost V 0 bases and J 0 bases, with 10 bases left between them. Germline CDR1 and CDR2: SGHRS and YFSETQ. The CDR3, as DNA: TGCGCCAGCAGCTTGGATATATCCAGCTCCTACAATGAGCAGTTCTTC. It encodes CASSLDISSSYNEQFF.

This clone has only one observation. The chain is built from TRBV5-1 and TRBJ2-3, with D perhaps TRBD2 (6 bases). The V end lost 5 bases, the J end lost 5 bases, and 12 bases lay between the germline ends. Germline V lookup: CDR1 SGHRS, CDR2 YFSETQ. CDR3 size: 13 residues. CDR3 in DNA: TGCGCCAGCAGTGGAGGGGTTGGAGATACGCAGTATTTT. It is translated as CASSGGVGDTQYF.

This chain connects TRBV5-1 to TRBJ1-1, with D hard to call. Trimming took 3 bases from V and 1 from J, leaving 13 bases between them. The V gene's germline CDR1 is SGHRS and CDR2 YFSETQ. This CDR3 has 15 amino acids. The CDR3 is CASSWNGLRNTEAFF. As DNA, the CDR3 is TGCGCCAGCAGCTGGAACGGGTTACGGAACACTGAAGCTTTCTTT. The full variable domain, completed using reference TRBV5-1 and TRBJ1-1, is KAGVTQTPRYLIKTRGQQVTLSCSPISGHRSVSWYQQTPGQGLQFLFEYFSETQRNKGNFPGRFSGRQFSNSRSEMNVSTLELGDSALYLCASSWNGLRNTEAFFGQGTRLTVV.

The chain combines TRBV2 with TRBJ1-6; no clear D. The germline V gene encodes CDR1 SNHLY and CDR2 FYNNEI. The CDR3 is 11 residues long. The V gene lost 8 bases and the J gene lost 7 bases, with 6 bases spanning the gap. CDR3 protein: CASGANSPLHF. DNA of the CDR3: TGTGCCAGCGGAGCCAATTCACCCCTCCACTTT. The full variable domain, completed using reference TRBV2 and TRBJ1-6, is EPEVTQTPSHQVTQMGQEVILRCVPISNHLYFYWYRQILGQKVEFLVSFYNNEISEKSEIFDDQFSVERPDGSNFTLKIRSTKLEDSAMYFCASGANSPLHFGNGTRLTVT.

The CDR3 DNA reads as TGCGCCAGCAGCCCGCGGACAGGGGGCTTTGAAGAGACCCAGTACTTC. Encoded protein: CASSPRTGGFEETQYF. The V and J genes are TRBV5-1 and TRBJ2-5, with 11 bases fitting TRBD1. Trimming took 4 bases from V and 3 from J; bases not matched to a gene: 8. The CDR3 is 16 residues long. The germline V gene has CDR1 SGHRS and CDR2 YFSETQ. The full variable domain, rest sourced from reference TRBV5-1 and TRBJ2-5, is KAGVTQTPRYLIKTRGQQVTLSCSPISGHRSVSWYQQTPGQGLQFLFEYFSETQRNKGNFPGRFSGRQFSNSRSEMNVSTLELGDSALYLCASSPRTGGFEETQYFGPGTRLLVL.

The rearrangement joins TRBV5-1 to TRBJ1-3; possibly TRBD1 for D (6 bases). The CDR3 covers 15 residues. With 3 bases removed from V and 0 bases from J, the gap between germline ends came to 10 bases. Germline-derived CDR1 and CDR2 are SGHRS and YFSETQ. The CDR3 sequence is CASSSGQFSGNTIYF. CDR3 in DNA: TGCGCCAGCAGCTCAGGACAGTTCTCTGGAAACACCATATATTTT. The full variable domain, with the rest looked up from reference TRBV5-1 and TRBJ1-3, is KAGVTQTPRYLIKTRGQQVTLSCSPISGHRSVSWYQQTPGQGLQFLFEYFSETQRNKGNFPGRFSGRQFSNSRSEMNVSTLELGDSALYLCASSSGQFSGNTIYFGEGSWLTVV.